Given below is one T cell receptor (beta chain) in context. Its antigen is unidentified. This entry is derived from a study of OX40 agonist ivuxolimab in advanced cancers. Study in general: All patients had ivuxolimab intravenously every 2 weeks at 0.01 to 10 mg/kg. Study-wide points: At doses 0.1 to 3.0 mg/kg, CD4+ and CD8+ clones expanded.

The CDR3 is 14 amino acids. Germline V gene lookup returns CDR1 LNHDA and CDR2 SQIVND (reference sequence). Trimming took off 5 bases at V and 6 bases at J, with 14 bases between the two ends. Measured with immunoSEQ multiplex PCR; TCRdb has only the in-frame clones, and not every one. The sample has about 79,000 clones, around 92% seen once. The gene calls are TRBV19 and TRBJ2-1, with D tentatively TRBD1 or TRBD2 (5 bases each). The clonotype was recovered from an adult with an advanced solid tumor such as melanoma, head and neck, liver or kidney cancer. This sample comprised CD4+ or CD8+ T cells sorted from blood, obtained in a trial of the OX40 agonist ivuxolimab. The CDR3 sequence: CASSGQGRGNEQFF. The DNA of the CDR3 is TGTGCCAGTAGTGGGCAGGGTCGGGGCAATGAGCAGTTCTTC.